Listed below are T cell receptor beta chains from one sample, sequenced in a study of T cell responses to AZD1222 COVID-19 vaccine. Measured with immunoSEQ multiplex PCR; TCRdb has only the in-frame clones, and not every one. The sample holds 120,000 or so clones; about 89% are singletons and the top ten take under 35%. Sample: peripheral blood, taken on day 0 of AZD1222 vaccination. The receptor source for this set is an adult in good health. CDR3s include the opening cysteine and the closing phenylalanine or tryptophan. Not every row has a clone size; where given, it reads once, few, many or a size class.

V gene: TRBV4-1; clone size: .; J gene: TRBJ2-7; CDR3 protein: CASSQDTGRGEQYF
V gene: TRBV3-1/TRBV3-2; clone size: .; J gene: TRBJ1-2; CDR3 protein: CASSQDDRAWVYGYTF
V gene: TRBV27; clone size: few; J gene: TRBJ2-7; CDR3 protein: CASSLSGGRAGEQYF
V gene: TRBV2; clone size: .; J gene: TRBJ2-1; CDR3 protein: CASSPTSGGWQFF
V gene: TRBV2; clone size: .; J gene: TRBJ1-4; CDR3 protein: CASSDLGATNEKLFF
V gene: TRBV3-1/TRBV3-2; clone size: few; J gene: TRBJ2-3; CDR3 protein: CASGPSGTDTQYF
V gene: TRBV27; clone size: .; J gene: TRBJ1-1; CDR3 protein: CASSWNGNTEAFF
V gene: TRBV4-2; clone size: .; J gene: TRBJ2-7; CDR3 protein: CASSQEDVSYEQYF
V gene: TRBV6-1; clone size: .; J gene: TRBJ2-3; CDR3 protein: CASSELTSGGTDTQYF
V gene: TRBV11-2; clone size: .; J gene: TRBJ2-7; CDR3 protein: CASSFSAAGPRSAYEQYF
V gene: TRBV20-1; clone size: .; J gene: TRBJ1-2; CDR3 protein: CSVGTGVGYTF
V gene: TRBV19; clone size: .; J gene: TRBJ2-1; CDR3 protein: CASRKREGYNEQFF
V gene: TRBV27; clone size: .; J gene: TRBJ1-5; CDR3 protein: CASSLDSRYQPQHF
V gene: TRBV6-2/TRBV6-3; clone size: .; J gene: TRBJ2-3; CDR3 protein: CASSYEPGGGTDTQYF
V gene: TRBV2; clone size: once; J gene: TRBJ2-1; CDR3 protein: CASSPKNEQFF
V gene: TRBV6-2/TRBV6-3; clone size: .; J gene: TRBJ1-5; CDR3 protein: CASSYGGGQPQHF
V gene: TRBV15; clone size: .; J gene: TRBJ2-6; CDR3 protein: CATSRLFLAEFFSGANVLTF
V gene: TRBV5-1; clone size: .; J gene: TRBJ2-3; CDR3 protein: CASSVSSSTDTQYF
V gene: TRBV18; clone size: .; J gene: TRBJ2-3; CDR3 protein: CASSPRQTSTDTQYF
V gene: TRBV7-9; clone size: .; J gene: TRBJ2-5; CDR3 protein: CASRKSGGAETQYF
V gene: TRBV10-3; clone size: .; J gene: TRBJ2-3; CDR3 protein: CAISRFGSGGTDTQYF
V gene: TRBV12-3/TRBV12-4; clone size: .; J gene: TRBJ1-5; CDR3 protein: CASSFGNQPQHF
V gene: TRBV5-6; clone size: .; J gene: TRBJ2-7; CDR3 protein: CASSFRVSIGTGNYEQYF
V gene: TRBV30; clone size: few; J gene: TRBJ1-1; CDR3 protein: CAWSAGQGNTEAFF
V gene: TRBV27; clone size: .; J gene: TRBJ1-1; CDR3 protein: CASSFQGPLNEAFF
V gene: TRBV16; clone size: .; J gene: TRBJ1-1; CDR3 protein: CASSQTRLNTEAFF
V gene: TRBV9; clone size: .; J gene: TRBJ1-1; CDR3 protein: CASSETGSTEAFF
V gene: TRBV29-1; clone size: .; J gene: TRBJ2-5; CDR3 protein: CSVAHRGKETQYF
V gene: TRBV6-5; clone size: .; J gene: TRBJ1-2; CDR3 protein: CASSLGTGDLYGYTF
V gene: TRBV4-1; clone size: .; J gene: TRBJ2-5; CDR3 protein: CASSQDKGLAGVETQYF